This TCR beta chain appears in the sequencing data of a study of blood T cell repertoires in COVID-19. Only in-frame clones appear in the TCRdb table, and some are missing; sequencing was by immunoSEQ multiplex PCR. The repertoire holds about 300,000 clones, with about 91% as singletons. This clone was seen a few times. V lost 1 base and J lost 16, with 20 bases in between. Looked up from germline, CDR1 is SGHVS and CDR2 is FNYEAQ. The CDR3 totals 15 residues. The rearrangement links TRBV7-6 to TRBJ1-6, with TRBD1 as a possible D gene (5 bases). Sequencing was done on a sample of peripheral blood. The source of this sequence is a woman aged 25 to 39 with COVID-19, enrolled during active disease. CDR3 region: CASSLETFLGQLLHF. DNA of the CDR3: TGTGCCAGCAGCTTAGAGACGTTTCTTGGACAACTACTCCACTTT.